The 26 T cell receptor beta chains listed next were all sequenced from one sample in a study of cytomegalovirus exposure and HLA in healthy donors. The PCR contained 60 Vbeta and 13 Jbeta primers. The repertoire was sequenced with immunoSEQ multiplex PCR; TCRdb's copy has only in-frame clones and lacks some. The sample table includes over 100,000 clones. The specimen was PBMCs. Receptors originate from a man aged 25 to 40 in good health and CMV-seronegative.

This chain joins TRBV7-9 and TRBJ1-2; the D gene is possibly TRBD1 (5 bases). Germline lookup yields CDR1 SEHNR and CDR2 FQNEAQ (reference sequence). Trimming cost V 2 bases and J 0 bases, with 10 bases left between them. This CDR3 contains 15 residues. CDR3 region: CASSLMGTSNYGYTF. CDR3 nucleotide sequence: TGTGCCAGCAGCTTAATGGGGACTTCTAACTATGGCTACACCTTC.

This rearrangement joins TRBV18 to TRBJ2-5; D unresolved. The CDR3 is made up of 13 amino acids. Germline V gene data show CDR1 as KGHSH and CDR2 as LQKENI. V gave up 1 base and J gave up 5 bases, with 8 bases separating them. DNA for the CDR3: TGTGCCAGCTCACCACTTTTACAGGAGACCCAGTACTTC. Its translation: CASSPLLQETQYF.

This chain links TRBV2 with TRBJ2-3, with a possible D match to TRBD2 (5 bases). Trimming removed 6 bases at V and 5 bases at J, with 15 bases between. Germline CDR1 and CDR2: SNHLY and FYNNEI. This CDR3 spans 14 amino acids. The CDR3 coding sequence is TGTGCCAGCAGAGTAGGACTCTCGGGAGATACGCAGTATTTT. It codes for CASRVGLSGDTQYF.

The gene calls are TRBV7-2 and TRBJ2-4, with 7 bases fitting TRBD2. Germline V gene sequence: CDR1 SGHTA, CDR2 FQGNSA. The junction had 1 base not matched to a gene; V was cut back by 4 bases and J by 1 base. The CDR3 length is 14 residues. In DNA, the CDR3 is TGTGCCAGCAGCTCGGGGGGTGCCAAAAACATTCAGTACTTC. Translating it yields CASSSGGAKNIQYF.

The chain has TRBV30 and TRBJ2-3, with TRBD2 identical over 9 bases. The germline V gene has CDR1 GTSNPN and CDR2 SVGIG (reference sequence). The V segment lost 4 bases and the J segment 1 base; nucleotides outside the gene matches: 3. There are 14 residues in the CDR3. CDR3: CAWTSGVGTDTQYF. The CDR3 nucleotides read TGTGCCTGGACTAGCGGGGTTGGCACAGATACGCAGTATTTT.

CDR3 loop: CASSRRPRAYEQYF. The CDR3, as DNA: TGTGCCAGCAGCCGTCGCCCCAGGGCCTACGAGCAGTACTTC. This chain links TRBV5-6 with TRBJ2-7; TRBD1 might be the D (5 bases). Trimming left V 4 bases short and J 2 bases short, with 13 bases between. Looked up from germline, CDR1 is SGHDT and CDR2 is YYEEEE. This CDR3 region has 14 residues. Based on the CDR3 plus reference TRBV5-6 and TRBJ2-7, the full variable domain is DAGVTQSPTHLIKTRGQQVTLRCSPKSGHDTVSWYQQALGQGPQFIFQYYEEEERQRGNFPDRFSGHQFPNYSSELNVNALLLGDSALYLCASSRRPRAYEQYFGPGTRLTVT.

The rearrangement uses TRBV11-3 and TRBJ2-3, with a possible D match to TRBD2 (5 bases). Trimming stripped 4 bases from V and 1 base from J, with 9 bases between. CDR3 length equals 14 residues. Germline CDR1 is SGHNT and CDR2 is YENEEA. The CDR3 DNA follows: TGTGCCAGCAGCTGGAGCGGTGGCACAGATACGCAGTATTTT. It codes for CASSWSGGTDTQYF.

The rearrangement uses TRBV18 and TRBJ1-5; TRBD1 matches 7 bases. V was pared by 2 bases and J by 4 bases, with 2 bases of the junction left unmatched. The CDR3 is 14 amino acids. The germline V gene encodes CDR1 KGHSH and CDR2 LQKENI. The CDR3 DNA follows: TGTGCCAGCTCACCAGGGACAGAAAATCAGCCCCAGCATTTT. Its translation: CASSPGTENQPQHF.

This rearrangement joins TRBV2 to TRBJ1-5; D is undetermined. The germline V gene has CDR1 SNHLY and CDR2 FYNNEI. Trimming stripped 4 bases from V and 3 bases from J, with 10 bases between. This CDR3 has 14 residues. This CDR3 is CASSARQDNQPQHF. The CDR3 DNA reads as TGTGCCAGCAGTGCGAGACAAGACAATCAGCCCCAGCATTTT.

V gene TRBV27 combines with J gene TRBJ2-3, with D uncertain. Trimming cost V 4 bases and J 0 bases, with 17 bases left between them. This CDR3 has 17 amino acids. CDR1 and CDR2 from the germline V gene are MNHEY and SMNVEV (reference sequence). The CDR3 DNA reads TGTGCCAGCAGTTCTTCCCGTACCCCGAGAAGCACAGATACGCAGTATTTT. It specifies CASSSSRTPRSTDTQYF.

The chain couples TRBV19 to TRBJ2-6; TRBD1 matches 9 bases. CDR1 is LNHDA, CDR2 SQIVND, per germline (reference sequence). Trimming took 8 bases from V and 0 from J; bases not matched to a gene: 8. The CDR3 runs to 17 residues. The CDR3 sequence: CASLRDREGSGANVLTF. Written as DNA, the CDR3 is TGTGCCAGTCTCCGGGACAGGGAGGGCTCTGGGGCCAACGTCCTGACTTTC.

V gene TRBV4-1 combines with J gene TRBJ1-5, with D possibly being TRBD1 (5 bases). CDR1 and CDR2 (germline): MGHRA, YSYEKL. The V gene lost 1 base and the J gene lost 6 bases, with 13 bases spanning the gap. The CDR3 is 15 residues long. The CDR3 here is CASSQVIGGVQPQHF. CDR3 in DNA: TGCGCCAGCAGCCAAGTCATCGGGGGGGTTCAGCCCCAGCATTTT.

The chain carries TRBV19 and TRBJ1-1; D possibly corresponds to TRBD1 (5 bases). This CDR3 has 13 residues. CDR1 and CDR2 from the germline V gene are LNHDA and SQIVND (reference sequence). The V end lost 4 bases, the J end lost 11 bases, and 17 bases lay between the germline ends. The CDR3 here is CASSNPGRFGAFF. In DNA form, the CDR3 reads TGTGCCAGTAGTAACCCAGGGAGGTTTGGCGCTTTCTTT.

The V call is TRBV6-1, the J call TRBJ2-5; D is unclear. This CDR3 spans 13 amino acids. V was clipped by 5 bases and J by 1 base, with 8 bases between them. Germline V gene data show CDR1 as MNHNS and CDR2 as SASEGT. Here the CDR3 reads CASSRQIQETQYF. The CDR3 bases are TGTGCCAGCAGTAGACAAATCCAAGAGACCCAGTACTTC.

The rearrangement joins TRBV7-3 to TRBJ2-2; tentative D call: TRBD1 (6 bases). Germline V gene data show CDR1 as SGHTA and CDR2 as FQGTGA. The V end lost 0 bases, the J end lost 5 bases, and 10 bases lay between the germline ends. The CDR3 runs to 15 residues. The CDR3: CASSLTGARTGELFF. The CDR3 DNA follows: TGTGCCAGCAGCTTAACGGGGGCCCGAACCGGGGAGCTGTTTTTT.

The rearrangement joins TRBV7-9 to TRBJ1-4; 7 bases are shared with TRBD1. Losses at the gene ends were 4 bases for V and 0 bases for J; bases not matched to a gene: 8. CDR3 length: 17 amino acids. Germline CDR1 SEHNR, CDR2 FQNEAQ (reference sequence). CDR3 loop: CASSSSQGVATNEKLFF. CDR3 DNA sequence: TGTGCCAGCAGCTCAAGCCAGGGGGTTGCAACTAATGAAAAACTGTTTTTT.

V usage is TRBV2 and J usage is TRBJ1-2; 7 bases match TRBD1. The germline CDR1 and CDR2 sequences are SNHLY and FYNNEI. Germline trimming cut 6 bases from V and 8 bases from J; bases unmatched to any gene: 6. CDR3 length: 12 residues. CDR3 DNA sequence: TGTGCCAGCAGAGACAGGGAGAGAGGCTACACCTTC. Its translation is CASRDRERGYTF.

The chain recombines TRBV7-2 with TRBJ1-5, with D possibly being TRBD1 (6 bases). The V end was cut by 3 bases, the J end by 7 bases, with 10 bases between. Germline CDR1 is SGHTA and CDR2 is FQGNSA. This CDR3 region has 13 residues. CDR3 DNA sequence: TGTGCCAGCAGCTTCACAGGGAGACAGCCCCAGCATTTT. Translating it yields CASSFTGRQPQHF. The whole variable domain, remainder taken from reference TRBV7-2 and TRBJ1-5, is GAGVSQSPSNKVTEKGKDVELRCDPISGHTALYWYRQSLGQGLEFLIYFQGNSAPDKSGLPSDRFSAERTGGSVSTLTIQRTQQEDSAVYLCASSFTGRQPQHFGDGTRLSIL.

CDR3 amino acids: CASSWDRGTYNEQFF. DNA for the CDR3: TGTGCCAGCAGTTGGGACAGGGGTACCTACAATGAGCAGTTCTTC. This chain uses TRBV5-6 with TRBJ2-1, with 10 nucleotides matching TRBD1. From germline, CDR1 is SGHDT and CDR2 YYEEEE. Trimming cost V 5 bases and J 2 bases; bases outside gene matches: 4. The CDR3 is 15 amino acids.

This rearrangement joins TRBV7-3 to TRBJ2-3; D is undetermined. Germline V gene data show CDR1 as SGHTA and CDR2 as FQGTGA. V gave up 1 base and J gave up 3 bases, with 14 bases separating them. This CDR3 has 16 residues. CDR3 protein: CASSLNTAVRTDTQYF. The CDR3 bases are TGTGCCAGCAGCTTAAATACGGCAGTGAGGACAGATACGCAGTATTTT.

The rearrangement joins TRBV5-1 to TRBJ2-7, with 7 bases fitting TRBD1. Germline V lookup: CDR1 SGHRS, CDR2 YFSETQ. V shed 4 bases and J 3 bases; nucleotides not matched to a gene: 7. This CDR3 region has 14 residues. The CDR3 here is CASSGQETLYEQYF. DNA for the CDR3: TGCGCCAGCAGCGGACAGGAAACCCTCTACGAGCAGTACTTC.

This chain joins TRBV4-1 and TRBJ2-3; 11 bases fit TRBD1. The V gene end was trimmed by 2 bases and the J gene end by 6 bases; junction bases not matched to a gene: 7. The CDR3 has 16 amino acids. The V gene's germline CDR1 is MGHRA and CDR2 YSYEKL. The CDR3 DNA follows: TGCGCCAGCAGCCAAACCGGGACAGGGGGTGTTGATACGCAGTATTTT. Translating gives CASSQTGTGGVDTQYF.

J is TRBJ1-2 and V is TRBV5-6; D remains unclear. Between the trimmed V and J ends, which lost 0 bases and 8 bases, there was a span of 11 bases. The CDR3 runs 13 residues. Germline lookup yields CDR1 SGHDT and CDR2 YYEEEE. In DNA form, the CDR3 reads TGTGCCAGCAGCTTGGTGACGACGGGGGGCTACACCTTC. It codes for CASSLVTTGGYTF.

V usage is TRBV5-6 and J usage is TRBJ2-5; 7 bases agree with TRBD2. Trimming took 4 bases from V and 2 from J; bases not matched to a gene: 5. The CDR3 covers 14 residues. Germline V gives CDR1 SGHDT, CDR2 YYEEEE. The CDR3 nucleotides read TGTGCCAGCAGCCTACAAGCGGGGCAAGAGACCCAGTACTTC. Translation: CASSLQAGQETQYF.

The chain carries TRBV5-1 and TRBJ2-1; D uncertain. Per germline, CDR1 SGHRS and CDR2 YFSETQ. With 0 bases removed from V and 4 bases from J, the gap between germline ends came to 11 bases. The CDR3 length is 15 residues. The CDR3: CASSLVGGRYNEQFF. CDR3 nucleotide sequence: TGCGCCAGCAGCTTGGTCGGTGGTCGATACAATGAGCAGTTCTTC.

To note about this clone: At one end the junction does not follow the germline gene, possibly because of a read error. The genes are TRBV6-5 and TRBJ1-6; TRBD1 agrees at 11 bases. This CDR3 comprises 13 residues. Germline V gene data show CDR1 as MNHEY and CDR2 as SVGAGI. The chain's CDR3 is CASSYAGQGVYFF. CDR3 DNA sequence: TGTGCCAGCAGTTACGCGGGACAGGGGGTGTATTTCTTT.